The 27 T cell receptor beta chains below all came from one sample that was sequenced in a study of prognosis after radiotherapy for stage I lung cancer. Two rounds of multiplex PCR amplified TCR beta CDR3 from genomic DNA. Round one of PCR was performed, and it used primers specific to each TRBV and TRBJ gene. TCRdb re-derived calls from the multiplex PCR reads in MiXCR, one entry per CDR3 protein. The table shows roughly 38,000 distinct CDR3 sequences, with approximately 25% occurring only once. The sample was PBMCs, taken before or after stereotactic body radiation therapy (not recorded which). Receptors were obtained from a donor aged 50 or older with non-small cell lung cancer.

This clonotype was counted many times. The chain uses TRBV12-3 or TRBV12-4 and TRBJ1-5; 12 nucleotides agree with TRBD1. The trim removed 2 bases at V and 5 bases at J, leaving 22 bases unmatched. The CDR3 has 22 residues. The CDR3 spells CASSLSRLGDRGRNLAYQPQHF. CDR3 bases: TGTGCCAGCAGTTTATCGCGTTTAGGGGACAGGGGGCGAAATTTGGCTTATCAGCCCCAGCATTTT.

This clonotype appeared many times. The chain carries TRBV18 and TRBJ1-1; D is possibly TRBD1 (6 bases). The CDR3 is 15 residues long. Germline loops: CDR1 KGHSH, CDR2 LQKENI. V was pared by 3 bases and J by 4 bases, with 15 bases between. For the CDR3, the DNA is TGTGCCAGCTCACCGGACGGGGGGCGTCGCACTGAAGCTTTCTTT. Amino acid sequence: CASSPDGGRRTEAFF.

Ten or more counts support this clonotype. This chain links TRBV9 with TRBJ2-1; a weak D match, TRBD1 (6 bases). Germline CDR1 is SGDLS and CDR2 is YYNGEE. The CDR3 has 17 residues. The germline V and J ends were trimmed by 3 bases and 0 bases, with 16 bases remaining between them. Here the CDR3 DNA reads TGTGCCAGCAGCGAAGACAGGTTCCCAAGCTCCTACAATGAGCAGTTCTTC. Translation gives CASSEDRFPSSYNEQFF.

As concerns this clonotype: Given a far larger clone just one base away, this is likely a sequencing read error. The rearrangement links TRBV9 to TRBJ1-2; 12 nucleotides agree with TRBD1. CDR1 SGDLS and CDR2 YYNGEE come from the germline V gene. This CDR3 is built from 15 residues. The CDR3 DNA sequence: TGCGCCAGCAGCTTGGGACAGGGGGCGAGGGATGGCTACACCTTC. Translating it yields CASSLGQGARDGYTF. Based on the CDR3 plus reference TRBV9 and TRBJ1-2, the full variable domain is DSGVTQTPKHLITATGQRVTLRCSPRSGDLSVYWYQQSLDQGLQFLIQYYNGEERAKGNILERFSAQQFPDLHSELNLSSLELGDSALYFCASSLGQGARDGYTFGSGTRLTVV.

Notes on this clonotype: A junction boundary mismatches the germline segment, possibly from a read error. The chain has TRBV11-3 and TRBJ2-1, with D possibly matching TRBD1 (6 bases). This CDR3 has 15 residues. Germline V gene sequence: CDR1 SGHNT, CDR2 YENEEA. In DNA form, the CDR3 reads TGTGCCAGCAGCTTGTCGAGGGGGTCCTACAATGAACAGTTCTTC. This encodes CASSLSRGSYNEQFF. Full variable domain (remainder filled in from reference TRBV11-3 and TRBJ2-1): EAGVVQSPRYKIIEKKQPVAFWCNPISGHNTLYWYLQNLGQGPELLIRYENEEAVDDSQLPKDRFSAERLKGVDSTLKIQPAELGDSAVYLCASSLSRGSYNEQFFGPGTRLTVL.

This clonotype was counted a single time. Here the CDR3 DNA reads TGTGCCAGCAGACCGACAGAAGCGTACGAGCAGTACTTC. Translated, it gives CASRPTEAYEQYF. V usage is TRBV27 and J usage is TRBJ2-7, with D maybe TRBD1 (5 bases). Germline assignment: CDR1 MNHEY and CDR2 SMNVEV (reference sequence). This CDR3 is built from 13 residues. The V end was cut by 6 bases, the J end by 4 bases, with 13 bases between.

This clonotype was picked up many times. J is TRBJ1-1 and V is TRBV6-1; the D gene is possibly TRBD1 (5 bases). Germline assignment: CDR1 MNHNS and CDR2 SASEGT. This CDR3 spans 14 amino acids. Trimming took 6 bases from V and 1 from J, leaving 12 bases between them. The CDR3 region is CASSSNGGNTEAFF. The CDR3 nucleotides are TGTGCCAGCAGCTCAAATGGGGGGAACACTGAAGCTTTCTTT.

This clonotype has at least ten counts. This chain links TRBV27 with TRBJ1-4; the D gene is possibly TRBD1 (5 bases). V was cut by 5 bases and J by 11 bases, with 18 bases left in between. Per the germline V gene, CDR1 is MNHEY and CDR2 is SMNVEV (reference sequence). The CDR3 length is 14 residues. The CDR3 loop reads CASSLGLPRGKLFF. CDR3 in DNA: TGTGCCAGCAGTCTGGGACTCCCCAGAGGGAAACTGTTTTTT.

There are many counts of this clonotype. The chain couples TRBV5-6 to TRBJ2-2, with 7 bases lining up with TRBD1. Trimming at V came to 4 bases and at J to 5 bases, leaving 5 bases not matched to a gene. The germline V gene encodes CDR1 SGHDT and CDR2 YYEEEE. This CDR3 has 14 residues. The CDR3 nucleotides read TGTGCCAGCAGCGGACAGGTTGTTACCGGGGAGCTGTTTTTT. Its protein product is CASSGQVVTGELFF.

This clonotype was detected many times. CDR3 nucleotides: TGTGCCAGCAGCCCCGGCAGGAGCTATGGCTACACCTTC. Protein: CASSPGRSYGYTF. The chain links TRBV5-6 to TRBJ1-2; D uncertain. CDR3 length: 13 residues. Germline lookup yields CDR1 SGHDT and CDR2 YYEEEE. V lost 4 bases and J lost 4, with 11 bases in between.

This clonotype appeared many times. The J gene is TRBJ2-7, the V gene TRBV5-1; 7 bases are a match to TRBD1. This CDR3 is 16 amino acids long. CDR1 is SGHRS and CDR2 is YFSETQ in the germline V gene. V trimming: 4 bases; J trimming: 3 bases; junction bases outside the gene matches: 13. The CDR3 region has the DNA TGCGCCAGCAGCCCGGAGACAGGGACGGCATTCTACGAGCAGTACTTC. Its translation: CASSPETGTAFYEQYF.

In regard to this clonotype: It differs at one base from a far larger clone, so likely a read error. This chain connects TRBV19 to TRBJ2-5, with TRBD1 matching 10 bases. CDR3 length: 14 amino acids. With V trimmed by 6 bases and J by 11 bases, 12 bases remained unmatched. The germline gives CDR1 LNHDA, CDR2 SQIVND (reference sequence). The CDR3 here is CASRPGQGSKEQYF. In DNA form, the CDR3 reads TGTGCCAGTAGACCGGGACAGGGGTCAAAAGAGCAGTACTTC.

This clonotype was recorded many times. The chain recombines TRBV24-1 with TRBJ2-2; unclear D gene. Trimming took off 6 bases at V and 7 bases at J, with 17 bases between the two ends. Germline CDR1 and CDR2: KGHDR and SFDVKD. This CDR3 is built from 15 residues. The CDR3 DNA reads TGTGCCACCAGTCCTCCCCGATTGGGCGACGGGGAGCTGTTTTTT. Amino acid sequence: CATSPPRLGDGELFF.

Points on this clonotype: Possible read error: a much larger clone is one base away. The chain is built from TRBV2 and TRBJ2-5; D is ambiguous. Germline CDR1 and CDR2: SNHLY and FYNNEI. CDR3 length: 13 amino acids. CDR3 sequence reads: CASSERLQDTQYF. The CDR3 region has the DNA TGTGCCAGCAGTGAACGGCTCCAAGACACCCAGTACTTC.

Many counts were recorded for this clonotype. The chain combines TRBV14 with TRBJ2-7; D gene ambiguous. Germline V gives CDR1 SGHDN, CDR2 FVKESK. V was clipped by 3 bases and J by 0 bases, with 0 bases between them. The CDR3 runs 11 residues. In nucleotides, the CDR3 is TGTGCCAGCAGCCACTCCTACGAGCAGTACTTC. It yields the protein CASSHSYEQYF.

This clonotype was detected many times. V gene TRBV3-1 combines with J gene TRBJ1-2, with D maybe TRBD1 (5 bases). The CDR3 has 14 residues. Germline CDR1 and CDR2: LGHDT and YNNKEL (reference sequence). Trimming cost V 1 base and J 3 bases, with 9 bases left between them. This chain's CDR3 is CASSQGGDYYGYTF. CDR3 nucleotide sequence: TGTGCCAGCAGCCAAGGAGGGGATTACTATGGCTACACCTTC.

As regards this clonotype: A read error likely explains this, since a far larger clone differs by one base. The rearrangement joins TRBV12-3 or TRBV12-4 to TRBJ2-1, with TRBD2 matching over 8 bases. The junction had 15 bases not matched to a gene; V was cut back by 6 bases and J by 5 bases. This CDR3 is 17 amino acids long. Written as DNA, the CDR3 is TGTGCCAGCAGGCCCTGGGCGGGGGGCCAGGGAGACAATGAGCAGTTCTTC. This encodes CASRPWAGGQGDNEQFF.

Of note for this clonotype: The likely explanation is a read error, given a far larger clone one base away. In DNA form, the CDR3 reads TGTGCCAGCATCCGCGGGACAGGGGATGGCTACACCTTC. Amino acid sequence: CASIRGTGDGYTF. This chain connects TRBV6-6 to TRBJ1-2; 10 bases are shared with TRBD1. The V and J ends lost 7 bases and 6 bases, in that order; junction bases with no gene match: 5. Looked up from germline, CDR1 is MNHNY and CDR2 is SVGAGI (reference sequence). The CDR3 has 13 residues.

The V call is TRBV5-1, the J call TRBJ1-1; D is perhaps TRBD1 (5 bases). V lost 0 bases to trimming and J lost 3 bases, with 6 bases between them. There are 13 residues in the CDR3. Germline V gene lookup returns CDR1 SGHRS and CDR2 YFSETQ. CDR3: CASSLVGDTEAFF. Written as DNA, the CDR3 is TGCGCCAGCAGCTTGGTGGGGGACACTGAAGCTTTCTTT.

Ten or more counts support this clonotype. The genes are TRBV6-1 and TRBJ2-7; D possibly corresponds to TRBD2 (7 bases). CDR1 is MNHNS, CDR2 SASEGT, per germline. V shed 10 bases and J shed 4 bases, with 23 bases lying between them. The length of the CDR3 is 15 residues. CDR3 amino acids: CATLDRGGRGYEQYF. The CDR3 DNA follows: TGTGCCACTCTTGATAGGGGGGGAAGGGGATACGAGCAGTACTTC.

The V call is TRBV19, the J call TRBJ1-5, with TRBD1 matching 8 bases. The V segment lost 5 bases and the J segment 0 bases; nucleotides outside the gene matches: 9. This CDR3 has 17 residues. The V gene's germline CDR1 is LNHDA and CDR2 SQIVND (reference sequence). The CDR3 region is CASSPRDRWNSNQPQHF. CDR3 coding DNA: TGTGCCAGTAGTCCGAGGGACAGGTGGAATAGCAATCAGCCCCAGCATTTT.

This clonotype was picked up many times. The rearrangement joins TRBV28 to TRBJ2-2; a weak D match, TRBD2 (5 bases). V gave up 4 bases and J gave up 4 bases, with 19 bases separating them. The germline CDR1 and CDR2 sequences are MDHEN and SYDVKM. The CDR3 loop spans 17 amino acids. CDR3 sequence: CASSSQWETGSTGELFF. The CDR3 DNA sequence: TGTGCCAGCAGTTCGCAATGGGAAACGGGGAGCACCGGGGAGCTGTTTTTT.

This clonotype showed up many times. V is TRBV7-9 and J is TRBJ2-3; the D gene could be TRBD1 or TRBD2 (5 bases each). The germline CDR1 and CDR2 sequences are SEHNR and FQNEAQ (reference sequence). Trimming pared 5 bases from V and 2 bases from J, leaving 17 bases between. This CDR3 region has 16 residues. The CDR3 loop is CASSGVRDVITDTQYF. The CDR3 nucleotides read TGTGCCAGCAGCGGAGTCCGGGACGTAATCACAGATACGCAGTATTTT.

The table lists this clonotype with many counts. The chain employs TRBV27 and TRBJ2-1, with D perhaps TRBD2 (5 bases). The CDR3 extends over 14 amino acids. Germline assignment: CDR1 MNHEY and CDR2 SMNVEV (reference sequence). V lost 6 bases and J 4 bases, leaving 13 bases between the germline ends. CDR3 residues: CASSLDGEYNEQFF. CDR3 nucleotides: TGTGCCAGCAGCCTTGATGGGGAGTACAATGAGCAGTTCTTC.

This clonotype is deemed medium-sized. The V and J genes are TRBV27 and TRBJ1-5; D is undetermined. The CDR3 spans 12 residues. Trimming stripped 8 bases from V and 2 bases from J, with 7 bases between. Per the germline V gene, CDR1 is MNHEY and CDR2 is SMNVEV (reference sequence). The CDR3 protein is CASGRGNQPQHF. The CDR3 DNA sequence: TGTGCCAGCGGACGAGGCAATCAGCCCCAGCATTTT.

The sample holds one count of this clonotype. No conserved phenylalanine or tryptophan is present at the end of the CDR3, so a read error is the likely explanation. The CDR3 bases are TGTACCAGCAGTGGGACTAGCGGTAACACCGGGGAGCTGTTTGTT. This encodes CTSSGTSGNTGELFV. V gene TRBV2 combines with J gene TRBJ2-2, with 11 bases matching TRBD2. The CDR3 runs 15 residues. Germline loops: CDR1 SNHLY, CDR2 FYNNEI.

The chain couples TRBV7-8 to TRBJ2-2; D is perhaps TRBD1 or TRBD2 (5 bases each). This CDR3 spans 17 amino acids. Trimming removed 1 base from V and 0 bases from J, with 12 bases in between. The germline gives CDR1 SGHVS, CDR2 FQNEAQ. The CDR3 nucleotides read TGTGCCAGCAGCTTAGTCGGGGCAGCCGCGAACACCGGGGAGCTGTTTTTT. This gives the protein CASSLVGAAANTGELFF.